Each of the 25 T cell receptor beta chains below was sequenced from the same sample in a study of OX40 agonist ivuxolimab in advanced cancers. Clones were sequenced by immunoSEQ multiplex PCR, and TCRdb holds only the in-frame ones, with some missing. Altogether fewer than 85,000 clones are present, about 85% being singletons, with the ten largest covering 0.53%. Sequencing used CD4+ or CD8+ T cells sorted from blood, obtained in a trial of the OX40 agonist ivuxolimab. The receptor source for this set is an adult with an advanced solid tumor such as melanoma, head and neck, liver or kidney cancer.

The chain joins TRBV7-2 to TRBJ2-7; 8 bases are shared with TRBD1. The CDR3 length is 15 residues. Germline CDR1 SGHTA, CDR2 FQGNSA. Trimming took 4 bases from V and 3 from J; bases not matched to a gene: 8. The CDR3 DNA is TGTGCCAGCAGCTCGTACAGGGGGACGGGCTACGAGCAGTACTTC. This encodes CASSSYRGTGYEQYF.

This chain connects TRBV5-1 to TRBJ1-4, with 7 bases that match TRBD1. The CDR3 runs to 14 residues. Trimming removed 4 bases from V and 5 bases from J; junction bases left unmatched: 5. CDR1 and CDR2 (germline): SGHRS, YFSETQ. The CDR3 protein is CASSTQGGNEKLFF. The CDR3 DNA follows: TGCGCCAGCAGCACTCAGGGGGGCAATGAAAAACTGTTTTTT.

The rearrangement links TRBV5-1 to TRBJ2-5; no reliable D call. V dropped 1 base and J dropped 2 bases, with 6 bases sitting between them. The germline gives CDR1 SGHRS, CDR2 YFSETQ. The CDR3 is 13 residues long. The CDR3 DNA follows: TGCGCCAGCAGCTTGATGTCGCAAGAGACCCAGTACTTC. Its translation is CASSLMSQETQYF.

This chain links TRBV14 with TRBJ2-3, with TRBD1 matching over 9 bases. Trimming took 6 bases from V and 3 from J; bases not matched to a gene: 10. The germline V gene has CDR1 SGHDN and CDR2 FVKESK. The CDR3 is 16 amino acids. As DNA, the CDR3 is TGTGCCAGCAGTCGTAAACAGGGGGCGCGAACAGATACGCAGTATTTT. Protein product: CASSRKQGARTDTQYF.

The CDR3 spells CASSKGDPGRAGDEQFF. The CDR3, as DNA: TGTGCCAGCAGCAAAGGGGATCCCGGGAGGGCCGGTGATGAGCAGTTCTTC. This chain uses TRBV21-1 with TRBJ2-1; TRBD2, the D gene given by the table, was not confirmed from the DNA. TRBV21-1 represents a pseudogene. The CDR3 is 17 amino acids.

This rearrangement joins TRBV5-8 to TRBJ2-7; 7 bases line up with TRBD1. Germline loops: CDR1 SGHTS, CDR2 YDEGEE. The CDR3 has 13 residues. Trimming took 6 bases from V and 6 from J; bases not matched to a gene: 9. The DNA of the CDR3 is TGTGCCAGCAACAGACAGGGTAAGGTCGAGCAGTACTTC. This sequence encodes CASNRQGKVEQYF.

The V gene is TRBV5-1, the J gene TRBJ2-5, with D perhaps given as TRBD1 or TRBD2 (6 bases each). Trimming cost V 4 bases and J 1 base, with 20 bases left between them. This CDR3 contains 17 residues. Germline V gives CDR1 SGHRS, CDR2 YFSETQ. This CDR3 reads CASSDLMVKGGQETQYF. The CDR3 DNA sequence: TGCGCCAGCAGCGATCTAATGGTTAAGGGGGGCCAAGAGACCCAGTACTTC.

This chain links TRBV4-1 with TRBJ1-3; D is unclear. The CDR3 runs to 14 residues. Looked up from germline, CDR1 is MGHRA and CDR2 is YSYEKL. V was pared by 5 bases and J by 2 bases, with 10 bases between. The CDR3 reads CASSILATGNTIYF. As DNA, the CDR3 is TGCGCCAGCAGCATACTCGCGACTGGAAACACCATATATTTT.

As to this clone: Additional DNA sequences in this sample encode the identical CDR3. The rearrangement uses TRBV6-6 and TRBJ1-1; 7 bases are a match to TRBD1. CDR3 size: 15 residues. The V and J ends lost 0 bases and 3 bases, in that order; junction bases with no gene match: 4. CDR1 is MNHNY, CDR2 SVGAGI, per germline (reference sequence). This chain's CDR3 is CASSYSRQGDTEAFF. In DNA, the CDR3 is TGTGCCAGCAGTTACTCGAGACAGGGTGACACTGAAGCTTTCTTT.

This chain joins TRBV5-1 and TRBJ2-3; TRBD2 is a possible D gene (6 bases). Between the trimmed V and J ends, which lost 4 bases and 5 bases, there was a span of 14 bases. The CDR3 has 14 amino acids. CDR1 is SGHRS, CDR2 YFSETQ, per germline. The CDR3 nucleotides read TGCGCCAGCAGCCCAGGACCTAGCGAAGATACGCAGTATTTT. This translates into CASSPGPSEDTQYF.

The chain links TRBV16 to TRBJ2-5; D possibly corresponds to TRBD1 (6 bases). CDR1 and CDR2 (germline): KGHSY, FQNENV. The CDR3 is made up of 14 amino acids. Trimming removed 0 bases from V and 5 bases from J, with 10 bases in between. CDR3 sequence reads: CASSQSRGGETQYF. In DNA form, the CDR3 reads TGTGCCAGCAGCCAATCCAGGGGTGGTGAGACCCAGTACTTC.

The chain carries TRBV5-4 and TRBJ2-3; TRBD1 might be the D (6 bases). This CDR3 has 15 residues. Trimming took off 2 bases at V and 5 bases at J, with 15 bases between the two ends. Germline V gene lookup returns CDR1 SGHNT and CDR2 YYREEE (reference sequence). This chain's CDR3 is CASSFPGAQRDTQYF. The CDR3 bases are TGTGCCAGCAGCTTCCCAGGGGCCCAGCGAGATACGCAGTATTTT.

This clone was seen once. The chain has TRBV7-9 and TRBJ1-1; the D gene is possibly TRBD1 (6 bases). The CDR3 loop spans 14 amino acids. Germline V CDR1 and CDR2: SEHNR, FQNEAQ (reference sequence). V lost 5 bases, J lost 2 bases, and 12 bases lay in between. The CDR3, as DNA: TGTGCCAGCAGCCTCCGACAGGCTAACACTGAAGCTTTCTTT. Translating gives CASSLRQANTEAFF.

Comment on this clone: At one boundary the junction diverges from the germline segment, which might be a read error. This sequence joins TRBV5-3 and TRBJ2-7; the D is unclear. TRBV5-3 is noted as an ORF with a role that remains uncertain. The CDR3 length is 14 residues. The DNA for the CDR3 is TGTGCCAGCAGCTTGAAGGGTTACACCTACGAGCAGTACTTC. Translating it yields CASSLKGYTYEQYF.

Here the CDR3 DNA reads TGCGCCAGCAGTGAGTCTGCTGGTAGCAATCAGCCCCAGCATTTT. Translated: CASSESAGSNQPQHF. The chain recombines TRBV10-2 with TRBJ1-5; D unresolved. The CDR3 spans 15 residues. V shed 0 bases and J shed 0 bases, with 6 bases lying between them. Germline-derived CDR1 and CDR2 are WSHSY and SAAADI.

This clone has a handful of counts. The chain joins TRBV4-2 to TRBJ1-4, with D possibly matching TRBD1 (6 bases). The CDR3 has 14 residues. Germline-derived CDR1 and CDR2 are LGHNA and YNFKEQ. Between the trimmed V and J ends, which lost 4 bases and 7 bases, there was a span of 13 bases. The chain's CDR3 is CASSRTEKGEKLFF. The CDR3 DNA reads as TGTGCCAGCAGCCGGACAGAAAAGGGTGAAAAACTGTTTTTT.

The chain couples TRBV7-9 to TRBJ1-5; TRBD1 might be the D (5 bases). The CDR3 spans 11 residues. Trimming pared 4 bases from V and 11 bases from J, leaving 9 bases between. Germline V gene data show CDR1 as SEHNR and CDR2 as FQNEAQ (reference sequence). The CDR3 DNA follows: TGTGCCAGCAGCTCTGGGACGTCCCAGCATTTT. This codes for CASSSGTSQHF.

V and J are TRBV5-1 and TRBJ1-2; TRBD1 aligns across 9 bases. Germline trimming cut 0 bases from V and 2 bases from J; bases unmatched to any gene: 5. Germline V CDR1 and CDR2: SGHRS, YFSETQ. CDR3 length: 16 residues. The CDR3 here is CASSLEGTGSNYGYTF. CDR3 sequence (DNA): TGCGCCAGCAGCTTGGAAGGGACAGGGTCCAACTATGGCTACACCTTC.

This clone was counted once. Different DNA sequences within this sample yield the same CDR3. The chain links TRBV2 to TRBJ2-3, with 7 bases that match TRBD1. This CDR3 comprises 14 residues. Looked up from germline, CDR1 is SNHLY and CDR2 is FYNNEI. Trimming cost V 5 bases and J 3 bases; bases outside gene matches: 5. The CDR3 region has the DNA TGTGCCAGCAGTAGACAGGGTCGGACAGATACGCAGTATTTT. Protein sequence: CASSRQGRTDTQYF.

The rearrangement links TRBV6-5 to TRBJ1-2; no reliable D call. This CDR3 comprises 14 residues. The germline V gene encodes CDR1 MNHEY and CDR2 SVGAGI. Trimming cost V 6 bases and J 3 bases, with 14 bases left between them. The CDR3, as DNA: TGTGCCAGCAGACCTCGACGGTCCCACTATGGCTACACCTTC. This codes for CASRPRRSHYGYTF.

The chain combines TRBV5-8 with TRBJ2-1; 7 bases map to TRBD1. Germline trimming cut 4 bases from V and 10 bases from J; bases unmatched to any gene: 5. The CDR3 runs to 12 residues. Germline V lookup: CDR1 SGHTS, CDR2 YDEGEE. The CDR3: CASSIQGPEQFF. The DNA for the CDR3 is TGTGCCAGCAGCATACAGGGGCCCGAGCAGTTCTTC.

Written as DNA, the CDR3 is TGTGCTAGTGGTGGGCACCCATCAGGCGGGGATAGCAATCAGCCCCAGCATTTT. Its protein product is CASGGHPSGGDSNQPQHF. The rearrangement joins TRBV12-5 to TRBJ1-5, with D unresolved. CDR1 LGHNT and CDR2 FRNRAP come from the germline V gene. The V gene lost 5 bases and the J gene lost 0 bases, with 20 bases spanning the gap. This CDR3 has 18 residues. The whole variable domain, filled in from reference TRBV12-5 and TRBJ1-5, reads DARVTQTPRHKVTEMGQEVTMRCQPILGHNTVFWYRQTMMQGLELLAYFRNRAPLDDSGMPKDRFSAEMPDATLATLKIQPSEPRDSAVYFCASGGHPSGGDSNQPQHFGDGTRLSIL.

In this sample, this clone turned up a few times. Written as DNA, the CDR3 is TGTGCCAGCAGTTCCCCGGGGGCGGCACAAGCTTTCTTT. Its protein product is CASSSPGAAQAFF. The rearrangement links TRBV6-5 to TRBJ1-1, with D perhaps TRBD1 (6 bases). The CDR3 totals 13 residues. The V gene's germline CDR1 is MNHEY and CDR2 SVGAGI. V was pared by 4 bases and J by 9 bases, with 15 bases between.

V gene TRBV2 combines with J gene TRBJ1-1; D is undetermined. Per the germline V gene, CDR1 is SNHLY and CDR2 is FYNNEI. CDR3 length equals 12 residues. Trimming shortened V by 7 bases and J by 1 base, and 7 bases separated the two germline ends. As DNA, the CDR3 is TGTGCCAGCACCGGGCAGAACACTGAAGCTTTCTTT. This gives the protein CASTGQNTEAFF.

The V call is TRBV9, the J call TRBJ1-3, with a tentative D call TRBD1 (5 bases). The germline V and J ends were trimmed by 4 bases and 0 bases, with 14 bases remaining between them. Germline V CDR1 and CDR2: SGDLS, YYNGEE. There are 16 residues in the CDR3. The CDR3 here is CASSFSTGVSGNTIYF. The DNA of the CDR3 is TGTGCCAGCAGCTTTAGCACGGGGGTCTCTGGAAACACCATATATTTT. The variable domain in full, completed from reference TRBV9 and TRBJ1-3, reads DSGVTQTPKHLITATGQRVTLRCSPRSGDLSVYWYQQSLDQGLQFLIQYYNGEERAKGNILERFSAQQFPDLHSELNLSSLELGDSALYFCASSFSTGVSGNTIYFGEGSWLTVV.